The 10 T cell receptor beta chains given below trace back to one sample, sequenced in a study of cytomegalovirus exposure and HLA in healthy donors. The PCR employed 60 Vbeta primers together with 13 Jbeta primers. Assay: immunoSEQ multiplex PCR; the TCRdb copy retains only in-frame clones and omits some. The sample holds about 93,000 clones, roughly 60% seen once. The sequencing sample was made of PBMCs. These receptors all stem from a boy between 10 and 17 years old in good health and CMV-seropositive.

J is TRBJ1-2 and V is TRBV27; D is undetermined. Germline lookup yields CDR1 MNHEY and CDR2 SMNVEV (reference sequence). The CDR3 is 16 residues long. Trimming stripped 4 bases from V and 3 bases from J, with 18 bases between. This CDR3 reads CASSSGSGRKDYGYTF. DNA of the CDR3: TGTGCCAGCAGTTCTGGTTCCGGGAGGAAAGACTATGGCTACACCTTC.

V and J are TRBV29-1 and TRBJ1-1; 8 nucleotides align to TRBD1. This CDR3 has 15 amino acids. Looked up from germline, CDR1 is SQVTM and CDR2 is ANQGSEA. J was trimmed by 0 bases and V by 7 bases; bases with no gene match: 10. The CDR3 reads CSGDRGCIMNTEAFF. The CDR3 DNA is TGCAGCGGCGACAGGGGTTGTATCATGAACACTGAAGCTTTCTTT. Full variable domain (outside the CDR3, taken from reference TRBV29-1 and TRBJ1-1): SAVISQKPSRDICQRGTSLTIQCQVDSQVTMMFWYRQQPGQSLTLIATANQGSEATYESGFVIDKFPISRPNLTFSTLTVSNMSPEDSSIYLCSGDRGCIMNTEAFFGQGTRLTVV.

This rearrangement joins TRBV27 to TRBJ2-7, with 9 bases identical to TRBD2. The CDR3 length is 15 residues. After removal of 8 bases from V and 1 base from J, the junction contained 9 bases not matched to a gene. Germline assignment: CDR1 MNHEY and CDR2 SMNVEV (reference sequence). CDR3 nucleotides: TGTGCCAGCGGACTAGGACTAGCGCTATCCTACGAGCAGTACTTC. This gives the protein CASGLGLALSYEQYF.

The sample holds a few counts of this clone. V and J are TRBV10-3 and TRBJ1-2; D is possibly TRBD1 (6 bases). This CDR3 region has 15 residues. V lost 2 bases, J lost 0 bases, and 10 bases lay in between. Germline V gene lookup returns CDR1 ENHRY and CDR2 SYGVKD. CDR3 loop: CAISERSGANYGYTF. The CDR3 DNA reads TGTGCCATCAGTGAGAGGTCAGGGGCTAACTATGGCTACACCTTC.

V gene TRBV7-9 combines with J gene TRBJ1-4; D gene uncertain. Trimming removed 1 base at V and 6 bases at J, with 15 bases between. CDR1 SEHNR and CDR2 FQNEAQ come from the germline V gene (reference sequence). CDR3 length equals 16 residues. CDR3 amino acids: CASSLVPVSYDEKLFF. The CDR3 region has the DNA TGTGCCAGCAGCTTAGTCCCCGTGAGCTACGATGAAAAACTGTTTTTT.

The chain joins TRBV9 to TRBJ2-1, with 12 bases matching TRBD1. CDR3 length: 15 amino acids. Germline loops: CDR1 SGDLS, CDR2 YYNGEE. The trim removed 3 bases at V and 8 bases at J, leaving 6 bases unmatched. CDR3: CASSAGTGGGHEQFF. CDR3 coding DNA: TGTGCCAGCAGCGCTGGGACAGGGGGCGGCCATGAGCAGTTCTTC.

CDR3 sequence: CASRESAGGRTDTQYF. CDR3 in DNA: TGCGCCAGCAGGGAGAGCGCGGGAGGAAGGACAGATACGCAGTATTTT. The genes are TRBV4-3 and TRBJ2-3; 8 nucleotides agree with TRBD2. The germline V gene has CDR1 LGHNA and CDR2 YSLEER. V lost 6 bases and J lost 3; bases outside the gene matches: 11. The CDR3 extends over 16 amino acids.

CDR3 sequence (DNA): TGTGCCAGCAGCGGGTACTCCGCACAGGAAGAGACCCAGTACTTC. Translation gives CASSGYSAQEETQYF. The chain combines TRBV9 with TRBJ2-5; the D gene is possibly TRBD1 (5 bases). There are 15 residues in the CDR3. V lost 3 bases and J lost 3, with 15 bases in between. Germline assignment: CDR1 SGDLS and CDR2 YYNGEE. Full variable domain (remainder filled in from reference TRBV9 and TRBJ2-5): DSGVTQTPKHLITATGQRVTLRCSPRSGDLSVYWYQQSLDQGLQFLIQYYNGEERAKGNILERFSAQQFPDLHSELNLSSLELGDSALYFCASSGYSAQEETQYFGPGTRLLVL.

The chain combines TRBV14 with TRBJ2-2, with 10 bases aligning to TRBD2. The CDR3 contains 17 residues. Per the germline V gene, CDR1 is SGHDN and CDR2 is FVKESK. V lost 3 bases, J lost 5 bases, and 9 bases stayed unmatched. The CDR3 DNA reads TGTGCCAGCAGCCAGCCTACGCTAGCGGGGGTGACCGGGGAGCTGTTTTTT. Translated: CASSQPTLAGVTGELFF.

This rearrangement joins TRBV6-5 to TRBJ1-3; D unresolved. The CDR3 length is 13 residues. V shed 0 bases and J shed 7 bases, with 7 bases lying between them. The V gene's germline CDR1 is MNHEY and CDR2 SVGAGI. Here the CDR3 DNA reads TGTGCCAGCAGTTACTCGACGGGGAACACCATATATTTT. This encodes CASSYSTGNTIYF.